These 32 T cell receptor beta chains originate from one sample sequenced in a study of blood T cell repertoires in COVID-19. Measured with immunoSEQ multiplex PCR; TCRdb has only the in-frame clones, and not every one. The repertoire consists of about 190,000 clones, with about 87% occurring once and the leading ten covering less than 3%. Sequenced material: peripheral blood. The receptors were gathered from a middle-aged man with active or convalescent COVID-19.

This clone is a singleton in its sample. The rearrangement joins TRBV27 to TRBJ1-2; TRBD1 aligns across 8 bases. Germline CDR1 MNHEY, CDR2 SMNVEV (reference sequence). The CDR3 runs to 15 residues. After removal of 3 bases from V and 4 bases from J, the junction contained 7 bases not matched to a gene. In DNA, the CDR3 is TGTGCCAGCAGTTTGACAGGGGTTGGTAGCTATGGCTACACCTTC. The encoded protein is CASSLTGVGSYGYTF.

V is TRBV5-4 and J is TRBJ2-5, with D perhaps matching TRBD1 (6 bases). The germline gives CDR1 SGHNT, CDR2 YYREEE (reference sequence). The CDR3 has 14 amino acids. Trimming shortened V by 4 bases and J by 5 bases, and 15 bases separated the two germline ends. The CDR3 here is CASSSATGSETQYF. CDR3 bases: TGTGCCAGCAGCAGCGCGACAGGTAGCGAGACCCAGTACTTC.

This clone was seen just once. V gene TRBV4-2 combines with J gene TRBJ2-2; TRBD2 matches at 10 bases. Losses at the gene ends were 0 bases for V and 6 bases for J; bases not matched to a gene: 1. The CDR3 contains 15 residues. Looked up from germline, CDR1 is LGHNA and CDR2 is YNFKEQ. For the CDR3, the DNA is TGTGCCAGCAGCCAAGAACTAGCGGGGCCCGGGGAGCTGTTTTTT. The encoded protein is CASSQELAGPGELFF.

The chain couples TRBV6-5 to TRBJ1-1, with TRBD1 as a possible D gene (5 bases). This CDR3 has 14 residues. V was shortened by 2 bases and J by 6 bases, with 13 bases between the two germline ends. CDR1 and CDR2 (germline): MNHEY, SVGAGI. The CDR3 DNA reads TGTGCCAGCAGTTACCTCGGGGGGAGGCCTGAAGCTTTCTTT. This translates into CASSYLGGRPEAFF.

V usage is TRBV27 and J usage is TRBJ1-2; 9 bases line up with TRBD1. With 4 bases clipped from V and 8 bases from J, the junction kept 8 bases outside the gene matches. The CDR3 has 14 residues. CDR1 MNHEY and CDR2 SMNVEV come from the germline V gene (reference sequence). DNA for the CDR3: TGTGCCAGCAGTTCAAGGACAGGGGTGGGAGGCTACACCTTC. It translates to CASSSRTGVGGYTF.

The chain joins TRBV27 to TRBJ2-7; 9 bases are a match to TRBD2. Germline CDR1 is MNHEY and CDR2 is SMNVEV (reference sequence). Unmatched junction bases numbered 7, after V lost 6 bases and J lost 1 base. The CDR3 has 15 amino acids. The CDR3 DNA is TGTGCCAGCAGGGTATCTAGCGGGGTATCCTACGAGCAGTACTTC. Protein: CASRVSSGVSYEQYF.

The CDR3 loop is CAWRGLAGAAGGTQYF. Here the CDR3 DNA reads TGTGCCTGGCGGGGACTAGCGGGGGCCGCCGGCGGGACCCAGTACTTC. The V and J genes are TRBV30 and TRBJ2-5, with 14 bases lining up with TRBD2. V lost 5 bases to trimming and J lost 7 bases; unmatched junction nucleotides: 12. Germline V gene lookup returns CDR1 GTSNPN and CDR2 SVGIG (reference sequence). There are 16 residues in the CDR3.

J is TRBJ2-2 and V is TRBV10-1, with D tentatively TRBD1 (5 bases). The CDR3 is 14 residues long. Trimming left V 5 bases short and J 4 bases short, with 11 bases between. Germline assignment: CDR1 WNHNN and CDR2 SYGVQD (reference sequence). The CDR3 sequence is CASSQQGTTGELFF. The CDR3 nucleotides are TGCGCCAGCAGTCAGCAGGGTACCACCGGGGAGCTGTTTTTT.

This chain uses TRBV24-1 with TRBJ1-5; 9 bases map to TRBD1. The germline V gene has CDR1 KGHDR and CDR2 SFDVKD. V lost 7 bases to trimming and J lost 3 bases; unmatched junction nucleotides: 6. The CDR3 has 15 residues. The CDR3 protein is CATREGTGSNQPQHF. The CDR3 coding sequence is TGTGCCACCAGAGAGGGGACAGGGTCCAATCAGCCCCAGCATTTT.

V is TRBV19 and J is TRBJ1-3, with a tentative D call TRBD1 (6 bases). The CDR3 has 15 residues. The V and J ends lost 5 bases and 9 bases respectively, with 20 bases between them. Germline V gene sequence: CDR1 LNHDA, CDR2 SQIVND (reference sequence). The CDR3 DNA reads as TGTGCCAGTAGTCCGGCTGGGGGCGAGAAGGCCACCATATATTTT. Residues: CASSPAGGEKATIYF.

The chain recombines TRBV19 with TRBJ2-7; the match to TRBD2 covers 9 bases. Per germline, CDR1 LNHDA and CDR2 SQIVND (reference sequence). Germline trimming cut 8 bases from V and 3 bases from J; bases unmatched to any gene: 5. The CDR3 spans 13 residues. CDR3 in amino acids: CASGRGGIYEQYF. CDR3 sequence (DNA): TGTGCCAGTGGGCGGGGGGGGATCTACGAGCAGTACTTC.

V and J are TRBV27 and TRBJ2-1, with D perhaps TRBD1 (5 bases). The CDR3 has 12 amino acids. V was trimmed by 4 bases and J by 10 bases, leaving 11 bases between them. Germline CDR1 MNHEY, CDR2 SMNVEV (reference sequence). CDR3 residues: CASSSQGGEQFF. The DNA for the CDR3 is TGTGCCAGCAGTTCGCAGGGTGGCGAGCAGTTCTTC.

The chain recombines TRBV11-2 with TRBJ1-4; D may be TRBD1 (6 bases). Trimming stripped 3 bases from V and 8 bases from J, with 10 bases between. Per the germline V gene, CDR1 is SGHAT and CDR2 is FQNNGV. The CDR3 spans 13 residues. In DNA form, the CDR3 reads TGTGCCAGCAGCTTGACAGGCGGGGAAAAACTGTTTTTT. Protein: CASSLTGGEKLFF.

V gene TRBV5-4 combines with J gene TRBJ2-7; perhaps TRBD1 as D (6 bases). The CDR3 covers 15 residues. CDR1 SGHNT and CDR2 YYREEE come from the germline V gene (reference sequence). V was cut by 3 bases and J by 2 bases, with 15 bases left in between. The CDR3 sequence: CASSWAGTPTYEQYF. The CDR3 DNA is TGTGCCAGCAGCTGGGCAGGGACACCAACCTACGAGCAGTACTTC.

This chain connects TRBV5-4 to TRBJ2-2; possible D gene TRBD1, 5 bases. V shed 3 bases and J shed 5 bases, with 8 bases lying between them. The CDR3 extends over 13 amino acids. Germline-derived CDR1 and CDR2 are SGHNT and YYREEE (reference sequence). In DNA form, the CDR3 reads TGTGCCAGCAGCTCCCAGGGTACCGGGGAGCTGTTTTTT. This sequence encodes CASSSQGTGELFF.

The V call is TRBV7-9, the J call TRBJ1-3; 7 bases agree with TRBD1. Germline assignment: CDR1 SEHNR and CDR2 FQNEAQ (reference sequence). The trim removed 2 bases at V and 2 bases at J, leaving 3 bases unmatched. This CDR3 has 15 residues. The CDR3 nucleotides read TGTGCCAGCAGCTTATGGGACAGCGCTGGAAACACCATATATTTT. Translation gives CASSLWDSAGNTIYF.

CDR3 amino acids: CASMTGLTNEKLFF. As DNA, the CDR3 is TGTGCCAGCATGACAGGGCTAACTAATGAAAAACTGTTTTTT. This rearrangement joins TRBV28 to TRBJ1-4; 7 bases map to TRBD1. The CDR3 has 14 residues. Germline V gives CDR1 MDHEN, CDR2 SYDVKM. V was clipped by 7 bases and J by 1 base; unmatched bases: 3.

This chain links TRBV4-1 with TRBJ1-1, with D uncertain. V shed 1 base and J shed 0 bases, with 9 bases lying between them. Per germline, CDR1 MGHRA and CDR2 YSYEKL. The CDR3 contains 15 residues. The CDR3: CASSQVPTLNTEAFF. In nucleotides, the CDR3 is TGCGCCAGCAGCCAAGTCCCGACATTGAACACTGAAGCTTTCTTT.

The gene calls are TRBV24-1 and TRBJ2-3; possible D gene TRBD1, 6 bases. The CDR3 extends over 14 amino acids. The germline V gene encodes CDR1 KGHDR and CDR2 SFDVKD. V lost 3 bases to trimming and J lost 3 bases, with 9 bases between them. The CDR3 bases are TGTGCCACCAGTGATAATCAGGGGACAGATACGCAGTATTTT. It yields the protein CATSDNQGTDTQYF.

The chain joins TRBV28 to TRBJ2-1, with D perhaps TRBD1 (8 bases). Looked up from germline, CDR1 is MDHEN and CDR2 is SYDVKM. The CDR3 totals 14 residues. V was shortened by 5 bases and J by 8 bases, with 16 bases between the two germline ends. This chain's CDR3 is CASSPRTGRDEQFF. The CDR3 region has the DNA TGTGCCAGCAGTCCCCGGACAGGGAGGGATGAGCAGTTCTTC.

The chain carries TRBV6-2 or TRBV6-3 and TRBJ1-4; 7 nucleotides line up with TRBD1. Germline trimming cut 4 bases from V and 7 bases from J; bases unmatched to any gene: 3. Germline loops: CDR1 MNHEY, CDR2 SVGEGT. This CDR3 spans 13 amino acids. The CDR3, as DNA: TGTGCCAGCAGTTGGGGACAGACTGAAAAACTGTTTTTT. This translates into CASSWGQTEKLFF.

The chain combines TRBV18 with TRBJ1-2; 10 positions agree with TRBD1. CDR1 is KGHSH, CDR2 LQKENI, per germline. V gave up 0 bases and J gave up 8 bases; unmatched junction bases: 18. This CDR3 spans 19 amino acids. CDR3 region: CASSPPNTRDRGGSQGYTF. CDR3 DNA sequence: TGTGCCAGCTCACCACCCAATACCCGGGACAGGGGTGGTTCGCAAGGCTACACCTTC.

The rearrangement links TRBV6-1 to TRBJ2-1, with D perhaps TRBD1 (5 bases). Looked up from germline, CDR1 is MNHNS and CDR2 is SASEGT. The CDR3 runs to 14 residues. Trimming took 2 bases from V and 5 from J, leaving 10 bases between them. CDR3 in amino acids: CASSELRTNNEQFF. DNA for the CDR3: TGTGCCAGCAGTGAACTTAGGACAAACAATGAGCAGTTCTTC.

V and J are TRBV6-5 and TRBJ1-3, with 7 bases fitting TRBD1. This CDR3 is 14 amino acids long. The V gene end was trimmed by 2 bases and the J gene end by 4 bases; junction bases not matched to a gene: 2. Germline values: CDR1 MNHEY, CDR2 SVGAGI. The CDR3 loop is CASSYGGGGNTIYF. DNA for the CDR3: TGTGCCAGCAGTTACGGAGGGGGCGGAAACACCATATATTTT.

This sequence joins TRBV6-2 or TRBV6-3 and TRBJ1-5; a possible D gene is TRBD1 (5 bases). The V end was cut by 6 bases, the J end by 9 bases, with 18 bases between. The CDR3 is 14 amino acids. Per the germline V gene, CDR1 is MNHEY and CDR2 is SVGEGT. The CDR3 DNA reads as TGTGCCAGCAGCCAACAGGCCCCCTTCGGGCCCCAGCATTTT. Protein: CASSQQAPFGPQHF.

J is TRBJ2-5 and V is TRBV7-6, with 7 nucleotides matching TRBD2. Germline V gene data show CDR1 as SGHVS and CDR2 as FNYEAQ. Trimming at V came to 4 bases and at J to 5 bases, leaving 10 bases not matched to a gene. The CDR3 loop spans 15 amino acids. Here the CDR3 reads CASSSSPERGETQYF. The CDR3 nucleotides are TGTGCCAGCAGCTCTTCTCCGGAGCGGGGTGAGACCCAGTACTTC.

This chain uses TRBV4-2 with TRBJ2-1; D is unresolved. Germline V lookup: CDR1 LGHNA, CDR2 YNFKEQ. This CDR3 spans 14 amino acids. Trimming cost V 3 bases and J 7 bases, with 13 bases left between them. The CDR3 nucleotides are TGTGCCAGCAGCCATCTTAGCACTGCAAATGAGCAGTTCTTC. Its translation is CASSHLSTANEQFF.

The CDR3 nucleotides read TGTGCCAGCAGCTTGAATGGCGGAGGGGAAGACGACGAGCAGTACTTC. It specifies CASSLNGGGEDDEQYF. This chain uses TRBV5-6 with TRBJ2-7; TRBD2 might be the D (6 bases). V lost 1 base and J 5 bases, leaving 19 bases between the germline ends. The CDR3 loop spans 16 amino acids. Per germline, CDR1 SGHDT and CDR2 YYEEEE.

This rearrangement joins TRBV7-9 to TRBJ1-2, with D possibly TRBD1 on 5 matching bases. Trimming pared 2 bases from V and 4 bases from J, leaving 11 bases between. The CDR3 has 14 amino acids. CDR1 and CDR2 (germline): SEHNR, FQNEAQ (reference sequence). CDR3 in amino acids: CASSLSQGGYGYTF. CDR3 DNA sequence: TGTGCCAGCAGCTTATCGCAGGGCGGCTATGGCTACACCTTC.

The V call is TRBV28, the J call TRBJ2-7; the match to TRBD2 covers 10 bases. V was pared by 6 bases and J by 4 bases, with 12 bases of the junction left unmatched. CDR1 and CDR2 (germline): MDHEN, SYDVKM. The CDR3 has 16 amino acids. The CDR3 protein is CASRYPGVSGGYEQYF. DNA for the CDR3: TGTGCCAGCAGGTATCCCGGGGTTAGCGGGGGGTACGAGCAGTACTTC.

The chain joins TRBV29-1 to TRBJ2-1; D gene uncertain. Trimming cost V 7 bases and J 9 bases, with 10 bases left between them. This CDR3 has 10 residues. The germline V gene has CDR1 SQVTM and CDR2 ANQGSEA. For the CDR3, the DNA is TGCAGCGGTACCATCAGTGAGCAGTTCTTC. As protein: CSGTISEQFF.

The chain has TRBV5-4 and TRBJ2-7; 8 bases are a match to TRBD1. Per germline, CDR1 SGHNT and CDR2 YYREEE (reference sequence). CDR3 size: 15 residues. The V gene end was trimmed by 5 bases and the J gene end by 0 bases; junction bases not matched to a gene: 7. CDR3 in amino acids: CASRPDRASSYEQYF. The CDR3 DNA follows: TGTGCCAGCAGGCCGGACAGGGCGAGCTCCTACGAGCAGTACTTC.